This T cell receptor (beta chain) was recorded in a study of blood T cell repertoires in COVID-19. Clones were sequenced by immunoSEQ multiplex PCR, and TCRdb holds only the in-frame ones, with some missing. The sample consists of roughly 100,000 clones, approximately 85% of them appearing once. Germline loops: CDR1 MNHEY, CDR2 SVGAGI. Trimming took 6 bases from V and 3 from J, leaving 9 bases between them. CDR3 length: 12 residues. This chain connects TRBV6-5 to TRBJ2-7, with D unresolved. The clonotype originates from a man between 50 and 59 years old with acute or convalescent COVID-19. Sequencing input: peripheral blood. The CDR3 DNA is TGTGCCAGCAGCAACAACATCTACGAGCAGTACTTC. Encoded protein: CASSNNIYEQYF.